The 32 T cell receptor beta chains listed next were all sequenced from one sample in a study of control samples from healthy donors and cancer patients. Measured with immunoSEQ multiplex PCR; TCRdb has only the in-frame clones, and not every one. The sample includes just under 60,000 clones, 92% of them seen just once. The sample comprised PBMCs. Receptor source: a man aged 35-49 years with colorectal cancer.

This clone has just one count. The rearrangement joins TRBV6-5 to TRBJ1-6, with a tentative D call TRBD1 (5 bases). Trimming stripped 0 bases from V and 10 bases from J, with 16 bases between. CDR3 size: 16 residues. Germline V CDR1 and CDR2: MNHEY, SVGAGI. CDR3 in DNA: TGTGCCAGCAGTTACTCTCGGGACTGGGATGGCTCACCCCTCCACTTT. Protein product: CASSYSRDWDGSPLHF.

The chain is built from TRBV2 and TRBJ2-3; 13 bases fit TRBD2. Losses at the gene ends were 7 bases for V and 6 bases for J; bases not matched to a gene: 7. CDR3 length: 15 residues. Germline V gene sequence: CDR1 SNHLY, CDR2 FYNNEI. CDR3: CASKGGTSGADTQYF. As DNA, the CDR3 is TGTGCCAGCAAAGGGGGGACTAGCGGGGCGGATACGCAGTATTTT.

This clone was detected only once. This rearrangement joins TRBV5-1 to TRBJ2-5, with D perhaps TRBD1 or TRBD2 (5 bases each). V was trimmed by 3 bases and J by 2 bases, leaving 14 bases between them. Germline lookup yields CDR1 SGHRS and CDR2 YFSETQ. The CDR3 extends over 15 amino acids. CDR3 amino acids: CASSSGRGGQETQYF. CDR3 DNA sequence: TGCGCCAGCAGCTCGGGACGGGGCGGACAAGAGACCCAGTACTTC.

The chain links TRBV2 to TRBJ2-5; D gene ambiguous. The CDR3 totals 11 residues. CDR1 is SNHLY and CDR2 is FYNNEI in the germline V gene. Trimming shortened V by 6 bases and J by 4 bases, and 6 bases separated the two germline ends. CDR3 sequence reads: CASRVGETQYF. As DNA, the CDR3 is TGTGCCAGCAGGGTGGGAGAGACCCAGTACTTC.

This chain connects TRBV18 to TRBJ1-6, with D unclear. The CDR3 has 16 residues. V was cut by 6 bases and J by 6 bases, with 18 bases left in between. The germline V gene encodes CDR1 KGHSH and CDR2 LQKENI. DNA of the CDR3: TGTGCCAGCTCCACCTCGACACTCGAAGCTAATTCACCCCTCCACTTT. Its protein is CASSTSTLEANSPLHF. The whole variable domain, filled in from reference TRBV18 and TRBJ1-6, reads NAGVMQNPRHLVRRRGQEARLRCSPMKGHSHVYWYRQLPEEGLKFMVYLQKENIIDESGMPKERFSAEFPKEGPSILRIQQVVRGDSAAYFCASSTSTLEANSPLHFGNGTRLTVT.

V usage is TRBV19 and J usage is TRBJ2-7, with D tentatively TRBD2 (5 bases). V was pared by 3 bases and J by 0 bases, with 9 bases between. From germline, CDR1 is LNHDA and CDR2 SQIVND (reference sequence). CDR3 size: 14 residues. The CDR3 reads CASSIKGSSYEQYF. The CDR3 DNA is TGTGCCAGTAGTATCAAAGGGAGCTCCTACGAGCAGTACTTC.

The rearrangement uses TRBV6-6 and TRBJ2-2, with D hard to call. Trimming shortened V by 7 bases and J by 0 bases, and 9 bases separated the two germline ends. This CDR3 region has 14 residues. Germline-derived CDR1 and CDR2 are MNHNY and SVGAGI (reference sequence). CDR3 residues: CASKGTANTGELFF. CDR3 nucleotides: TGTGCCAGCAAGGGAACCGCGAACACCGGGGAGCTGTTTTTT.

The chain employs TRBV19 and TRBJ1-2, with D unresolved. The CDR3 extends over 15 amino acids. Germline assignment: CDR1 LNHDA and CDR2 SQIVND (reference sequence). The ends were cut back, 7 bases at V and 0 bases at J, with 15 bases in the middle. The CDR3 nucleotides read TGTGCCAGTACACTCGGCAGTCTCCCTAACTATGGCTACACCTTC. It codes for CASTLGSLPNYGYTF.

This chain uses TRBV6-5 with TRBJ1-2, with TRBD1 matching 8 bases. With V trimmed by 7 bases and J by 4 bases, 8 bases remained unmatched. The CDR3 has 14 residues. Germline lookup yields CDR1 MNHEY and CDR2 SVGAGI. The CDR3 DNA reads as TGTGCCAGCACCTCAGCAGGGGGCGGCTATGGCTACACCTTC. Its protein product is CASTSAGGGYGYTF.

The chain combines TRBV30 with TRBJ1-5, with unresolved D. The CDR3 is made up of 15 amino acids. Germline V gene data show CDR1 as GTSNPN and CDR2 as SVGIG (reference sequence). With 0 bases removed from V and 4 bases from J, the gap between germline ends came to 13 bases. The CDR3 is CAWSVPAVTNQPQHF. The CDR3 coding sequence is TGTGCCTGGAGTGTACCGGCAGTAACTAATCAGCCCCAGCATTTT.

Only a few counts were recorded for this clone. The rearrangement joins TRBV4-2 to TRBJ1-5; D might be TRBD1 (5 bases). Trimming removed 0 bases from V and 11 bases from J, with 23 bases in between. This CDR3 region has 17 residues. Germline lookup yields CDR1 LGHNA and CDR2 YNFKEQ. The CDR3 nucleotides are TGTGCCAGCAGCCAAGATCCGGACCTATCATACTTGGGGGCCCAGCATTTT. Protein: CASSQDPDLSYLGAQHF.

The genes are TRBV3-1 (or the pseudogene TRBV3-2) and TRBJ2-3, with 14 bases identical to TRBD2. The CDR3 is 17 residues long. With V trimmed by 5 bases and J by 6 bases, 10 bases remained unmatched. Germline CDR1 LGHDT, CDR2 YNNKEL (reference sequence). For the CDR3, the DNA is TGTGCCAGCAGCTACCGACTAGCGGGGGGGCCAAGTGATACGCAGTATTTT. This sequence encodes CASSYRLAGGPSDTQYF.

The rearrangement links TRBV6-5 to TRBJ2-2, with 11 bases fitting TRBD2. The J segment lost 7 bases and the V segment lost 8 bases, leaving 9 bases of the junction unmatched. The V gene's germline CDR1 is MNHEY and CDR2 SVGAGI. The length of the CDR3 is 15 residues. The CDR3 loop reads CASVLSGGVSGELFF. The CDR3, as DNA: TGTGCCAGCGTCCTTAGCGGGGGGGTCAGCGGGGAGCTGTTTTTT.

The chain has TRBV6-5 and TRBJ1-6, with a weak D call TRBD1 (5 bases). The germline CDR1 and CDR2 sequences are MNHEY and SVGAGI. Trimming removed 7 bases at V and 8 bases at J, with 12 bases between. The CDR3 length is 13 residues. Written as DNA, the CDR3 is TGTGCCAGCACGCCGGGGGGATATTCACCCCTCCACTTT. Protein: CASTPGGYSPLHF.

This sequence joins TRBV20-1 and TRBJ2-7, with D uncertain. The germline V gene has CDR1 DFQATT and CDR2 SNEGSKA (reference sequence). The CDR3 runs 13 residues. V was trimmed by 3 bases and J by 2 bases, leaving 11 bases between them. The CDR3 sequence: CSASNEITYEQYF. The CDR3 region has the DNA TGCAGTGCTAGTAACGAGATTACCTACGAGCAGTACTTC.

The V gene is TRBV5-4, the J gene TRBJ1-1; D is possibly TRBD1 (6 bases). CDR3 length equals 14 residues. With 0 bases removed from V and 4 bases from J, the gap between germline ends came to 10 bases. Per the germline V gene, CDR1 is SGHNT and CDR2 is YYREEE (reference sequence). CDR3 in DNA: TGTGCCAGCAGCTTGGATGGGGGCACCACTGAAGCTTTCTTT. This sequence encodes CASSLDGGTTEAFF.

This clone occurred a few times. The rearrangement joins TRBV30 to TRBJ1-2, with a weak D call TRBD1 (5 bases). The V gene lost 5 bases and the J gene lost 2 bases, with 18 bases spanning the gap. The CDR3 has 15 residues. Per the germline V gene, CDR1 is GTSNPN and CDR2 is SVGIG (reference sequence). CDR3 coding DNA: TGTGCCTGGTCCCCGGACATCCTCGTCAACTATGGCTACACCTTC. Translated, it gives CAWSPDILVNYGYTF. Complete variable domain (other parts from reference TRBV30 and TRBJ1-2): SQTIHQWPATLVQPVGSPLSLECTVEGTSNPNLYWYRQAAGRGLQLLFYSVGIGQISSEVPQNLSASRPQDRQFILSSKKLLLSDSGFYLCAWSPDILVNYGYTFGSGTRLTVV.

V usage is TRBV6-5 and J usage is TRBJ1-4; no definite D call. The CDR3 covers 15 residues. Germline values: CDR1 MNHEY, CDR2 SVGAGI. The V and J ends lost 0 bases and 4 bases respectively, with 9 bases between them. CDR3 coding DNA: TGTGCCAGCAGTTACTCTGGACGGCGTAATGAAAAACTGTTTTTT. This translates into CASSYSGRRNEKLFF.

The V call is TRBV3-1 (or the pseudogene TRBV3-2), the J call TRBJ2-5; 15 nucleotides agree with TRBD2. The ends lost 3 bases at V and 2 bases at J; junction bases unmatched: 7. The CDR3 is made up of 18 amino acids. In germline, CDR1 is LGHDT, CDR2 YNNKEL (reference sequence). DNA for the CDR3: TGTGCCAGCAGCCAGGCCGGGACTAGCGGGGGGAGACAAGAGACCCAGTACTTC. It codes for CASSQAGTSGGRQETQYF.

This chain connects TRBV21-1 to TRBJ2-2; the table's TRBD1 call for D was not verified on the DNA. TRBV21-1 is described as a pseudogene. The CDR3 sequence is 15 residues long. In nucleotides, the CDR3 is TGTGCCAGCGGAAGACAGGGGACCTACACCGGGGAGCTGTTTTTT. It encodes CASGRQGTYTGELFF.

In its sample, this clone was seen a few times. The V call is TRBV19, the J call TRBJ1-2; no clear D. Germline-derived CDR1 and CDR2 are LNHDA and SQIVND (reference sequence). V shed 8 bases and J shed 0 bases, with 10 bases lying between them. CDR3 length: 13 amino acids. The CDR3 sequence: CASSIYSNYGYTF. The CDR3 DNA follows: TGTGCCAGTTCCATTTACTCTAACTATGGCTACACCTTC.

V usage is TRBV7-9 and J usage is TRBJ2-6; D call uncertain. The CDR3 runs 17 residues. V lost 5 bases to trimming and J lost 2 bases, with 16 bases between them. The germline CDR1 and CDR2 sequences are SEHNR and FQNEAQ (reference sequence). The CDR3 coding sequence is TGTGCCAGCAGCACTTCCCATGCCAGGACTGGGGCCAACGTCCTGACTTTC. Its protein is CASSTSHARTGANVLTF.

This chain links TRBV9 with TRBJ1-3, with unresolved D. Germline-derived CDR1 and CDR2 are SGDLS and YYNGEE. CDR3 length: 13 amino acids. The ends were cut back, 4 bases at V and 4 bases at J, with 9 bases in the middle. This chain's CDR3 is CASSPNEGNTIYF. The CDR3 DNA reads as TGTGCCAGCAGCCCCAACGAAGGAAACACCATATATTTT.

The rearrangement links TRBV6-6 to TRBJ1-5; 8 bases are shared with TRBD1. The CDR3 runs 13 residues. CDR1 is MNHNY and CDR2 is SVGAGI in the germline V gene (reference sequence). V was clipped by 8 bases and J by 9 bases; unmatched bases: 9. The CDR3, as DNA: TGTGCCAGCCAGGGGGCGGAATCACGGCCCCAGCATTTT. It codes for CASQGAESRPQHF.

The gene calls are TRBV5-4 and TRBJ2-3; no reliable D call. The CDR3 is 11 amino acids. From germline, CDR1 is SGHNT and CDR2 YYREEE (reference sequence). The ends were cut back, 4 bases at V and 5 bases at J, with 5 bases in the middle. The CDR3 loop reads CASSQGDTQYF. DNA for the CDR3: TGTGCCAGCAGCCAAGGAGATACGCAGTATTTT.

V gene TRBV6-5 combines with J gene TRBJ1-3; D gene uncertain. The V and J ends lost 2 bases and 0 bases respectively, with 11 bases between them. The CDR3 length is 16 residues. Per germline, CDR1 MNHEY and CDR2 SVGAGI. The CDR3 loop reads CASSYTEPSSGNTIYF. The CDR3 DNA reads TGTGCCAGCAGTTACACCGAACCTAGCTCTGGAAACACCATATATTTT.

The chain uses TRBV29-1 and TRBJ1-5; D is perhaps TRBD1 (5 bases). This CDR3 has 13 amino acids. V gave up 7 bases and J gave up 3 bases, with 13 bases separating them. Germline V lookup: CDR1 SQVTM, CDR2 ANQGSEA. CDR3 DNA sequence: TGCAGCGCTCGGGACGGGTACAATCAGCCCCAGCATTTT. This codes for CSARDGYNQPQHF. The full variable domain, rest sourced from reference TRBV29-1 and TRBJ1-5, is SAVISQKPSRDICQRGTSLTIQCQVDSQVTMMFWYRQQPGQSLTLIATANQGSEATYESGFVIDKFPISRPNLTFSTLTVSNMSPEDSSIYLCSARDGYNQPQHFGDGTRLSIL.

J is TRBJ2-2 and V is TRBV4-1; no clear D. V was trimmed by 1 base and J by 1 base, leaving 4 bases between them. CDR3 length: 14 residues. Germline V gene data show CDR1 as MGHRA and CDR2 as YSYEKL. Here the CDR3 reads CASSQGRNTGELFF. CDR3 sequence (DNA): TGCGCCAGCAGCCAAGGGAGGAACACCGGGGAGCTGTTTTTT.

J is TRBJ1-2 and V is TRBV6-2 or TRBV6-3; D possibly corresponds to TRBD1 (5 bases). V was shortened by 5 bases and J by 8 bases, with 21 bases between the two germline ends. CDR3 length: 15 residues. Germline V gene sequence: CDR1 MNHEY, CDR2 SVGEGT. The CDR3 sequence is CASSSQPTLQGGYTF. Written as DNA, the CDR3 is TGTGCCAGCAGTAGCCAACCGACTCTTCAGGGAGGCTACACCTTC.

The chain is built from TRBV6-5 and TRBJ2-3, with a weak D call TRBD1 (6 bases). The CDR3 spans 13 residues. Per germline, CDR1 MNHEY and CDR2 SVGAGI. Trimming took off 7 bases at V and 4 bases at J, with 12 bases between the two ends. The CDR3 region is CASTAGVPDTQYF. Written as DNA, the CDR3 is TGTGCCAGCACCGCAGGGGTCCCAGATACGCAGTATTTT.

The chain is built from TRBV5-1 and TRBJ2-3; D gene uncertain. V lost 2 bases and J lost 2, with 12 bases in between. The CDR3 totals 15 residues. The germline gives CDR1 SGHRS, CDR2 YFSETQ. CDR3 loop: CASSFGDGNTDTQYF. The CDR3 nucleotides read TGCGCCAGCAGCTTTGGCGATGGGAACACAGATACGCAGTATTTT.

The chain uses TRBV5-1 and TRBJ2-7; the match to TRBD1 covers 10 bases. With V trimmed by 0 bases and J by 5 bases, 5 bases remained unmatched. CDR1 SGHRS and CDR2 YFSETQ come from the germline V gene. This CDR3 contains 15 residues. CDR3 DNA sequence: TGCGCCAGCAGCTTGGGGGGACAGGGGCGCAACGAGCAGTACTTC. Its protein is CASSLGGQGRNEQYF.